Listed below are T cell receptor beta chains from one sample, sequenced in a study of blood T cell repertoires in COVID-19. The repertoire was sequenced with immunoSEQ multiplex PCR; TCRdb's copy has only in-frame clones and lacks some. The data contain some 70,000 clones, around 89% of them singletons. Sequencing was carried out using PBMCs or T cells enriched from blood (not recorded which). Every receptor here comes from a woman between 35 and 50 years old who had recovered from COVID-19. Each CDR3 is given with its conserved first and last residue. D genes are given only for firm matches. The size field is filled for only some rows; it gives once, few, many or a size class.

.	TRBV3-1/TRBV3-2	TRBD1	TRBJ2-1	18	TGTGCCAGCAGCCAAGATATCCCGGGACAGGGTATCTCCAATGAGCAGTTCTTC	CASSQDIPGQGISNEQFF
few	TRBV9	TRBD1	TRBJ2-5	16	TGTGCCAGCAGCCAGGGACAGGGGAATTCCCAAGAGACCCAGTACTTC	CASSQGQGNSQETQYF
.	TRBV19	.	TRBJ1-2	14	TGTGCCAGTAGTCCCCCAGGACTTAACTATGGCTACACCTTC	CASSPPGLNYGYTF
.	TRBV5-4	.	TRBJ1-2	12	TGTGCCAGCAGCTTGAACGGAGCGGGCTACACCTTC	CASSLNGAGYTF
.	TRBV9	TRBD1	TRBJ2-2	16	TGTGCCAGCAGCGACCACGACAGGGTTCGCGCCGGGGAGCTGTTTTTT	CASSDHDRVRAGELFF
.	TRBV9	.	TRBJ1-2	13	TGTGCCAGCAGCGTAGACGGAGCCTATGGCTACACCTTC	CASSVDGAYGYTF
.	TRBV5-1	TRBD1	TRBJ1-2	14	TGCGCCAGCAGCTCCGGGACAGATACCTATGGCTACACCTTC	CASSSGTDTYGYTF
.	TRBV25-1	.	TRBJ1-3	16	TGTGCCAGCAGTGATCCAGGGCCCCTCTCTGGAAACACCATATATTTT	CASSDPGPLSGNTIYF
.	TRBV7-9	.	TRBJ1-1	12	TGTGCCAGCAACATCGGGGGAACTGAAGCTTTCTTT	CASNIGGTEAFF
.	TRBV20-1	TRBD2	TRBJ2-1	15	TGCAGTGCTAGTCCACTAGCGGGGAGTTTCAATGAGCAGTTCTTC	CSASPLAGSFNEQFF
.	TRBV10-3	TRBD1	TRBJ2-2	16	TGTGCCATCAGACCGGGACAGGCCTCGAACACCGGGGAGCTGTTTTTT	CAIRPGQASNTGELFF
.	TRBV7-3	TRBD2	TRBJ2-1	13	TGTGCCAGCAGCCCCGGGACTAATCGTCAGCAGTTCTTC	CASSPGTNRQQFF
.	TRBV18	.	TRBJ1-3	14	TGTGCCAGCTCACCCGGGGGCTCTGGAAACACCATATATTTT	CASSPGGSGNTIYF
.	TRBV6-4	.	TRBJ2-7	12	TGTGCCAGCATCCCCGGCAGACTCGGGCAGTACTTC	CASIPGRLGQYF
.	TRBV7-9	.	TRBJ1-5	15	TGTGCCAGCAGCTTAGGCGATAATAGCAATCAGCCCCAGCATTTT	CASSLGDNSNQPQHF
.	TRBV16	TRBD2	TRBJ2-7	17	TGTGCCAGCAGCCCGGGGGGGGCGAGGGTAGCGGTCGACGAGCAGTACTTC	CASSPGGARVAVDEQYF
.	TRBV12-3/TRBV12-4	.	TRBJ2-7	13	TGTGCCAGCAGTTCACTACAGGGATACGAGCAGTACTTC	CASSSLQGYEQYF
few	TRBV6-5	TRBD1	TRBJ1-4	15	TGTGCCAGCAGTACTGGACAGGGATTTTTTGAAAAACTGTTTTTT	CASSTGQGFFEKLFF
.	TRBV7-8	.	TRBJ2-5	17	TGTGCCAGCAGCCAACCTGACTACAGGGCCTGGGAAGAGACCCAGTACTTC	CASSQPDYRAWEETQYF
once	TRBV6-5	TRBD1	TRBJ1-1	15	TGTGCCAGCAGTTACTCAACAGGGGGATACACTGAAGCTTTCTTT	CASSYSTGGYTEAFF
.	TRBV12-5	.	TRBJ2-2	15	TGTGCTAGCACCAGAAGACTTGGGGGCAACGGGGAGCTGTTTTTT	CASTRRLGGNGELFF
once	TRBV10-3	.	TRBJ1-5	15	TGTGCCATCAGCGCAGACAGAACTAGCAATCAGCCCCAGCATTTT	CAISADRTSNQPQHF
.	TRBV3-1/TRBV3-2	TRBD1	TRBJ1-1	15	TGTGCCAGCAGCCAACGACAGGGCCGGAACACTGAAGCTTTCTTT	CASSQRQGRNTEAFF
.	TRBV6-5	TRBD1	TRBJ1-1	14	TGTGCCAGCAGTTACTCCCCAGGGGGCACTGAAGCTTTCTTT	CASSYSPGGTEAFF
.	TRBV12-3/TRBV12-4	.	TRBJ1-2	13	TGTGCCAGCAGTTTAGCCAGGGTAGATGGCTACACCTTC	CASSLARVDGYTF
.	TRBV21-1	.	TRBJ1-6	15	TGTGCCAGCGGAAAACAGGCCCGGAGGGATTCACCCCTCCACTTT	CASGKQARRDSPLHF
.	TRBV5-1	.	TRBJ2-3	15	TGCGCCAGCACCCTAGATGGTGTTGGGACAGATACGCAGTATTTT	CASTLDGVGTDTQYF
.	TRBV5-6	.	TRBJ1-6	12	TGTGCCAGCAGCTTGGCGGGGGAAATCCTCCACTTT	CASSLAGEILHF
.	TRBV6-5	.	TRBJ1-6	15	TGTGCCAGCAACGCAGTAGGAGGGTATAATTCACCCCTCCACTTT	CASNAVGGYNSPLHF
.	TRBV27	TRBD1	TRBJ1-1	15	TGTGCCAGCAGTAGGGAACAGGGGGCTTGGACTGAAGCTTTCTTT	CASSREQGAWTEAFF
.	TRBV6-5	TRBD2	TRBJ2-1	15	TGTGCCAGCAGTCCCTCCCTGGGGGGGTCATATGAGCAGTTCTTC	CASSPSLGGSYEQFF
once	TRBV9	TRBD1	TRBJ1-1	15	TGTGCCAGCAGCCCCTCCGGACAGGCCCCCGATGAAGCTTTCTTT	CASSPSGQAPDEAFF
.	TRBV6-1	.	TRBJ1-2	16	TGTGCCAGCAGTGAATCAGTGGTACAGGGAAGCTATGGCTACACCTTC	CASSESVVQGSYGYTF
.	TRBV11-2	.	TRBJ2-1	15	TGTGCCAGCAGCTTAGAAGGGCTGCGGTGGGGAGGGCAGTTCTTC	CASSLEGLRWGGQFF
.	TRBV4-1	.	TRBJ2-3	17	TGCGCCAGCAGCCAAGCTGGAGTCTTAACCACCACAGATACGCAGTATTTT	CASSQAGVLTTTDTQYF
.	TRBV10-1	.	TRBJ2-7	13	TGCGCCAGCAGTGCACATCGTCTTCTCGAGCAGTACTTC	CASSAHRLLEQYF
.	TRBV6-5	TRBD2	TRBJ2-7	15	TGTGCCAGCAGTACAGCGGGGGGTATCATGTACGAGCAGTACTTC	CASSTAGGIMYEQYF
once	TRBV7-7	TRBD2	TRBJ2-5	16	TGTGCCAGCAGCTTAGGAGGATCCAGCGGGGGAGCGACCCAGTACTTC	CASSLGGSSGGATQYF
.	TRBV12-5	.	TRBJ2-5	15	TGTGCTAGTGGTTTGGTAGGTAGGGGAATGGAGACCCAGTACTTC	CASGLVGRGMETQYF
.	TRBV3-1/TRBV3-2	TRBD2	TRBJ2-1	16	TGTGCCAGCAGCCAAGGGAGCGGGGGCGCCTACAATGAGCAGTTCTTC	CASSQGSGGAYNEQFF
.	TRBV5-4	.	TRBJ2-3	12	TGTGCCAGCAGCCAAGCCACAGATACGCAGTATTTT	CASSQATDTQYF
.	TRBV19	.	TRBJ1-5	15	TGTGCCAGTAAATCCTACAGCTTTTCCAATCAGCCCCAGCATTTT	CASKSYSFSNQPQHF
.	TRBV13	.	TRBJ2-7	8	TGTGCCCCGACAGAGCAGTACTTC	CAPTEQYF
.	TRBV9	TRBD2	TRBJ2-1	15	TGTGCCAGCAGCGTAGTGGCGGGGGGGCCGTATGAGCAGTTCTTC	CASSVVAGGPYEQFF
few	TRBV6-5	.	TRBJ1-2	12	TGTGCCACCCACTATACGGGGGTTGGCTACACCTTC	CATHYTGVGYTF
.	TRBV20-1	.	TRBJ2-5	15	TGCAGTGCTAGTTCAGACTCCCATACACAAGAGACCCAGTACTTC	CSASSDSHTQETQYF
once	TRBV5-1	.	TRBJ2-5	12	TGCGCCAGCAGCCCATTTCAAGAGACCCAGTACTTC	CASSPFQETQYF
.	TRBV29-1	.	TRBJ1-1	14	TGCAGCGTTGATGGTACAGGGATGTACACTGAAGCTTTCTTT	CSVDGTGMYTEAFF
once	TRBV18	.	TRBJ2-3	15	TGTGCCAGCTCACCGAAGGGGCAGAGCACAGATACGCAGTATTTT	CASSPKGQSTDTQYF
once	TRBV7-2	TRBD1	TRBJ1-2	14	TGTGCCAGCAGCGCGGACAGGATGAACTATGGCTACACCTTC	CASSADRMNYGYTF